This T cell receptor (beta chain) was recorded in a study of high-grade serous ovarian cancer treatment subgroups. Tumor tissue was taken before any definitive surgery or chemotherapy was given. About this clone itself: Its target is not known.

Profiling relied on immunoSEQ multiplex PCR, and the TCRdb table lists in-frame clones only, not all of them. Of about 7,700 clones listed, 70% to 85% are singletons. Overall study findings and caveats: Same-patient tumor repertoires overlapped at about 0.1 to 0.79; different patients barely overlapped. Repertoire analysis covered CDR3 alone, not CDR1 or CDR2.

The sample was tumor tissue. This receptor was taken from a human donor with high-grade serous ovarian cancer.

The CDR3 DNA reads as TGTGCCAGCACCACGGGCAGCTCTAACTATGGCTACACCTTC. Residues: CASTTGSSNYGYTF. V gene TRBV2 combines with J gene TRBJ1-2; D unresolved. Germline V gene data show CDR1 as SNHLY and CDR2 as FYNNEI. The CDR3 contains 14 residues. Trimming pared 7 bases from V and 0 bases from J, leaving 12 bases between.